These T cell receptor beta chains were read from a single sample in a study of CDR3 diversity in severe acne. One entry per CDR3 protein results from TCRdb running MiXCR on the PCR reads. The sample includes under 95,000 distinct CDR3 sequences, 48% of them seen just once. Material for sequencing was blood. These receptors originate from a male donor in good health, serving as a control. The CDR3 runs from the conserved cysteine through the conserved F or W. The D gene is left open where the match is weak. A clone size is listed for some rows: how often the clone was seen (once, few, many), or a class if it is expanded.

v_call	d_call	clone_size	j_call	cdr3_length	cdr3_aa	cdr3_nt
TRBV4-1	.	.	TRBJ2-7	15	CASSPRGGHSYEQYF	TGCGCCAGCAGCCCCCGCGGGGGCCACTCCTACGAGCAGTACTTC
TRBV29-1	.	.	TRBJ1-1	15	CSVRSRGRMNTEAFF	TGCAGCGTTCGGTCGCGCGGGAGAATGAACACTGAAGCTTTCTTT
TRBV5-1	TRBD1	.	TRBJ1-2	17	CASSLLVPGQGSYGYTF	TGCGCCAGCAGCTTACTCGTCCCGGGACAGGGTAGCTATGGCTACACCTTC
TRBV19	.	.	TRBJ1-2	14	CASSGRQVNYGYTF	TGTGCCAGTAGTGGGAGACAGGTGAACTATGGCTACACCTTC
TRBV20-1	.	.	TRBJ2-7	13	CSARGRGAGEQYF	TGCAGTGCTAGAGGACGGGGGGCGGGCGAGCAGTACTTC
TRBV9	TRBD2	few	TRBJ2-2	16	CASSSPLAGVTGELFF	TGTGCCAGCAGCTCTCCGCTAGCGGGAGTCACCGGGGAGCTGTTTTTT
TRBV19	.	medium-sized	TRBJ1-5	13	CASSMTSNQPQHF	TGTGCCAGTAGTATGACTAGCAATCAGCCCCAGCATTTT
TRBV15	TRBD2	few	TRBJ2-5	15	CATSTGTSGRETQYF	TGTGCCACCAGCACCGGGACTAGCGGGAGGGAGACCCAGTACTTC
TRBV7-3	.	.	TRBJ2-7	12	CALGGRGYEQYF	TGTGCCCTCGGGGGACGGGGCTACGAGCAGTACTTC
TRBV7-3	.	.	TRBJ2-2	15	CASSPRAGSAGGLFF	TGTGCCAGCAGCCCAAGGGCAGGGTCTGCCGGGGGGCTGTTTTTT
TRBV24-1	TRBD1	.	TRBJ2-5	18	CATSAKRGTGSARETQYF	TGTGCCACCAGTGCCAAAAGGGGGACAGGGTCTGCCAGGGAGACCCAGTACTTC
TRBV9	.	.	TRBJ2-4	13	CASSVGAKNIQYF	TGTGCCAGCAGCGTTGGGGCCAAAAACATTCAGTACTTC
TRBV20-1	TRBD2	few	TRBJ2-7	15	CSAGAAGGSSYEQYF	TGCAGTGCTGGGGCGGCGGGAGGATCCTCCTACGAGCAGTACTTC
TRBV7-3	TRBD2	.	TRBJ2-7	15	CASSLAGGPSYEQYF	TGTGCCAGCAGCTTGGCGGGAGGGCCCTCGTACGAGCAGTACTTC
TRBV4-1	TRBD1	.	TRBJ2-5	16	CASSQSPQGVEEIQYF	TGCGCCAGCAGCCAAAGTCCGCAGGGGGTCGAGGAGATCCAGTACTTC
TRBV7-6	TRBD1	once	TRBJ2-5	15	CASRRTGTPAETQYF	TGTGCCAGCAGACGGACAGGGACGCCGGCGGAGACCCAGTACTTC
TRBV20-1	TRBD2	few	TRBJ2-2	16	CSASPLAGVNTGELFF	TGCAGTGCTAGCCCTCTAGCGGGAGTGAACACCGGGGAGCTGTTTTTT
TRBV10-1	TRBD1	.	TRBJ2-7	11	CASTADRGSYF	TGTGCCAGTACTGCGGACAGGGGATCGTACTTC
TRBV20-1	.	many	TRBJ2-3	14	CSAVTSPSTDTQYF	TGCAGTGCCGTGACTAGTCCCAGCACAGATACGCAGTATTTT
TRBV19	.	.	TRBJ1-1	13	CASSTTRGTEALF	TGTGCCAGTAGTACTACTAGGGGAACTGAAGCTCTCTTT
TRBV7-2	.	.	TRBJ2-5	14	CASCASWGRETQYF	TGTGCCAGCTGTGCTTCTTGGGGTAGAGAGACCCAGTACTTC
TRBV29-1	TRBD1	.	TRBJ2-2	13	CSANRQGAGELFF	TGCAGCGCGAATCGACAGGGTGCCGGGGAGCTGTTTTTT
TRBV6-2/TRBV6-3	TRBD2	few	TRBJ2-4	13	CASSYGSSGGGYF	TGTGCCAGCAGTTACGGTTCTAGCGGGGGGGGGTACTTC
TRBV5-4	.	.	TRBJ1-2	15	CASSGWRTGDYGYTF	TGTGCCAGCAGTGGCTGGCGGACGGGGGACTATGGCTACACCTTC
TRBV2	.	many	TRBJ2-5	16	CASLEKKLVLFETQYF	TGTGCCAGCTTAGAGAAAAAACTAGTTTTATTCGAGACCCAGTACTTC
TRBV5-1	.	.	TRBJ2-5	11	CASSLAGSRYF	TGCGCCAGCAGCTTAGCCGGGAGCCGGTACTTC
TRBV7-2	.	few	TRBJ2-7	12	CASRRNSYEQYF	TGTGCCAGCAGACGTAACTCCTACGAGCAGTACTTC
TRBV12-3/TRBV12-4	.	medium-sized	TRBJ1-5	14	CASSFADSNQPQHF	TGTGCCAGCAGTTTTGCGGATAGCAATCAGCCCCAGCATTTT
TRBV25-1	.	many	TRBJ1-6	15	CASSEYILKNSPLHF	TGTGCCAGCAGTGAATATATCCTGAAAAATTCACCCCTCCACTTT
TRBV7-6	TRBD2	.	TRBJ2-3	16	CASSLVFAGGTDTQYF	TGTGCCAGCAGCTTAGTATTTGCGGGAGGCACAGATACGCAGTATTTT
TRBV20-1	.	.	TRBJ1-5	14	CSASPPQGRQPQHF	TGCAGTGCTAGCCCCCCACAGGGCCGCCAGCCCCAGCATTTT
TRBV5-1	.	.	TRBJ2-7	15	CASSLGGTNSYEQYF	TGCGCCAGCAGCTTGGGCGGGACAAACTCCTACGAGCAGTACTTC
TRBV10-3	TRBD2	.	TRBJ2-5	15	CAISEASGREETQYF	TGTGCCATCAGTGAGGCTAGCGGGAGGGAAGAGACCCAGTACTTC
TRBV10-3	TRBD1	many	TRBJ2-7	14	CAISESGTAYEQYF	TGTGCCATCAGTGAGTCTGGGACAGCCTACGAGCAGTACTTC
TRBV29-1	.	.	TRBJ1-3	13	CSVEDEAGNTIYF	TGCAGCGTCGAGGACGAGGCTGGAAACACCATATATTTT
TRBV29-1	TRBD1	.	TRBJ2-5	15	CSASSGTGYKETQYF	TGCAGCGCCAGCAGTGGGACAGGTTACAAGGAGACCCAGTACTTC
TRBV25-1	.	.	TRBJ1-2	13	CASKRAFTYGYTF	TGTGCCAGCAAGAGGGCCTTCACCTATGGCTACACCTTC
TRBV30	TRBD1	.	TRBJ2-7	13	CAWRGQGSYEQYF	TGTGCCTGGCGGGGACAGGGCTCCTACGAGCAGTACTTC
TRBV20-1	.	many	TRBJ2-1	13	CSAPLALGNEQFF	TGCAGTGCCCCCCTTGCGTTGGGCAATGAGCAGTTCTTC
TRBV20-1	TRBD1	.	TRBJ1-2	13	CSARDRAHYGYTF	TGCAGTGCTAGGGACAGGGCCCACTATGGCTACACCTTC
TRBV20-1	TRBD1	medium-sized	TRBJ1-2	13	CSARPSTGIDYTF	TGCAGTGCTAGACCATCGACAGGGATCGACTACACCTTC